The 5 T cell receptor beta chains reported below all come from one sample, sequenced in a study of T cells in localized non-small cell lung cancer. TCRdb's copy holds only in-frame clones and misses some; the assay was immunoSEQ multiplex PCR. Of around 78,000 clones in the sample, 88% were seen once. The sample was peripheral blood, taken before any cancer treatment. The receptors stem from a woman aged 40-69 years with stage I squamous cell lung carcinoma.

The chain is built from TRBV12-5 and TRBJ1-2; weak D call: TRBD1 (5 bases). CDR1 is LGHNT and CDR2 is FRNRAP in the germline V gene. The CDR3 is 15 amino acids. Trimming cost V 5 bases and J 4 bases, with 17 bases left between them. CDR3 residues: CASGADGTLGYGYTF. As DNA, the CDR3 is TGTGCTAGTGGTGCGGACGGGACGTTGGGCTATGGCTACACCTTC.

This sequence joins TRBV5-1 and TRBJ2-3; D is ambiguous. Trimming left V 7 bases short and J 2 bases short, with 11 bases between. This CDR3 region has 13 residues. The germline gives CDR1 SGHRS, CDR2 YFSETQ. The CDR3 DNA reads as TGCGCCAGCTTAGACGGCCCCACAGATACGCAGTATTTT. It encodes CASLDGPTDTQYF.

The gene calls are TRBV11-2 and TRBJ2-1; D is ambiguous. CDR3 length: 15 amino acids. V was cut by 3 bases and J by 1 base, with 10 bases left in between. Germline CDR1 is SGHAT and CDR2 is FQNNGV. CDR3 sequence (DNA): TGTGCCAGCAGCTTGGTGAGGCGGTCCTACAATGAGCAGTTCTTC. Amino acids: CASSLVRRSYNEQFF.

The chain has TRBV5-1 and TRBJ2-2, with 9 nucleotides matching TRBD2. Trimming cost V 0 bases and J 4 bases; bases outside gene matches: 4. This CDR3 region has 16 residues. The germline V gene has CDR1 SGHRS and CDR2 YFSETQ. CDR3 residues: CASSLVAGVSTGELFF. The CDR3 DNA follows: TGCGCCAGCAGCTTGGTAGCGGGGGTCAGCACCGGGGAGCTGTTTTTT.

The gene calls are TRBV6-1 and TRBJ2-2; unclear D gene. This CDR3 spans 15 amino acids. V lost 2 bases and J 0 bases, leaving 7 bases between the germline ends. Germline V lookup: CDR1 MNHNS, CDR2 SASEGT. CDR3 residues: CASSEWSANTGELFF. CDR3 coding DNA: TGTGCCAGCAGTGAATGGAGTGCGAACACCGGGGAGCTGTTTTTT.